A single sample gave rise to the 5 T cell receptor beta chains below, sequenced in a study of a mutant IDH1 vaccine in newly diagnosed glioma (dated by TCRdb to about 2021). Read against the paper, the sample's time point label means: week 35, safety follow-up. Every vaccine dose consisted of 300 ug of a 20-mer mutant IDH1 peptide in Montanide, administered subcutaneously together with topical imiquimod. To prepare the library, the immunoSEQ multiplex PCR assay was applied. TCRdb mirrors the immuneACCESS table, restricted to in-frame sequences. Some clones are absent from its copies; in checked studies, under half trace to an unresolved V gene, and the reason for the others is unknown. This sample is represented by about 69,000 clones; around 86% of them were singletons. Roughly 2% of the sample is taken by the ten largest. What these receptors recognize is not known. The sample consisted of PBMCs, taken from a glioma patient whose treatment included an IDH1 peptide vaccine. The receptors stem from a man aged 25 to 45 with glioma.

The V and J genes are TRBV4-1 and TRBJ1-6, with 9 bases identical to TRBD1. The CDR3 is 16 amino acids. Trimming removed 3 bases from V and 12 bases from J; junction bases left unmatched: 12. Germline V gene data show CDR1 as MGHRA and CDR2 as YSYEKL. The CDR3 nucleotides are TGCGCCAGCAGCCATGCCTTGGACAGGGGAACTCGACCCCTCCACTTT. This translates into CASSHALDRGTRPLHF.

The J gene is TRBJ2-1, the V gene TRBV19, with 7 bases identical to TRBD2. Germline V gene lookup returns CDR1 LNHDA and CDR2 SQIVND (reference sequence). The CDR3 is made up of 21 amino acids. The ends lost 3 bases at V and 2 bases at J; junction bases unmatched: 22. CDR3 protein: CASSIKRPGSRWLAAYNEQFF. In nucleotides, the CDR3 is TGTGCCAGTAGTATCAAACGACCCGGGTCACGGTGGCTAGCGGCCTACAATGAGCAGTTCTTC.

The V call is TRBV29-1, the J call TRBJ2-5; 10 positions agree with TRBD1. The ends lost 6 bases at V and 11 bases at J; junction bases unmatched: 15. CDR1 and CDR2 (germline): SQVTM, ANQGSEA. This CDR3 is built from 14 residues. The CDR3 DNA follows: TGCAGCGTCGCAGGGGGGACAGGGGCGGAAGAGCAGTACTTC. Translating gives CSVAGGTGAEEQYF.

V gene TRBV28 combines with J gene TRBJ1-2; D unclear. This CDR3 has 14 residues. Trimming took 2 bases from V and 0 from J, leaving 7 bases between them. The germline CDR1 and CDR2 sequences are MDHEN and SYDVKM. The CDR3 nucleotides read TGTGCCAGCAGTTTACTTCGGGCTAACTATGGCTACACCTTC. Its protein is CASSLLRANYGYTF.

This chain joins TRBV9 and TRBJ1-5; D might be TRBD1 (5 bases). CDR1 is SGDLS, CDR2 YYNGEE, per germline. The CDR3 has 15 residues. Trimming cost V 3 bases and J 4 bases, with 14 bases left between them. The CDR3 loop reads CASSASDITNQPQHF. The CDR3 DNA reads TGTGCCAGCAGCGCATCGGACATAACAAATCAGCCCCAGCATTTT.